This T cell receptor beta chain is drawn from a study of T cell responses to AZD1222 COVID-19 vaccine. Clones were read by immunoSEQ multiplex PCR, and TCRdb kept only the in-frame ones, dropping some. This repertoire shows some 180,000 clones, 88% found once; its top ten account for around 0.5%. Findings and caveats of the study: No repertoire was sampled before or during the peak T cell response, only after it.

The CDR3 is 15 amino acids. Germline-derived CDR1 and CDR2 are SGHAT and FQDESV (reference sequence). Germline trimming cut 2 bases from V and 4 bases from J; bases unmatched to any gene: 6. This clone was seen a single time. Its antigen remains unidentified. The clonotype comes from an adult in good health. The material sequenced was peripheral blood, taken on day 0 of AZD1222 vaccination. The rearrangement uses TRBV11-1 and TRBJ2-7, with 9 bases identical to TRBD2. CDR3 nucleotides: TGTGCCAGCAGCTTAATTTTAGCGGGAGCGTACGAGCAGTACTTC. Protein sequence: CASSLILAGAYEQYF.